Each of the 24 T cell receptor beta chains below was sequenced from the same sample in a study of vaccination and CD4 T cells after COVID-19. The treatment was: roughly 11-day PBMC culture with coronavirus spike peptide pools or control peptides (ViraFEST assay). These TCRs' antigens remain unknown. Sequencing of the DNA from cultured CD4+ T cells was carried out with the Oncomine TCR Beta short-read assay. TCRdb re-called the PCR reads with MiXCR, one entry per CDR3 protein. The sample records more than 10,000 distinct CDR3 sequences, 35% to 50% being singletons. Sequenced input: CD4+ T cells from blood, cultured in vitro. All receptors come from a human donor who had recovered from COVID-19.

In this sample, this clonotype turned up a few times. The V and J genes are TRBV7-8 and TRBJ1-2; D unresolved. The CDR3 has 14 amino acids. Germline values: CDR1 SGHVS, CDR2 FQNEAQ. Between the trimmed V and J ends, which lost 5 bases and 2 bases, there was a span of 12 bases. This CDR3 reads CASSPSTSNYGYTF. The CDR3 DNA is TGTGCCAGCAGCCCATCGACAAGCAACTATGGCTACACCTTC.

This clonotype was counted a few times. The chain combines TRBV11-3 with TRBJ2-2; 9 nucleotides align to TRBD1. Per germline, CDR1 SGHNT and CDR2 YENEEA. There are 15 residues in the CDR3. Losses at the gene ends were 4 bases for V and 3 bases for J; bases not matched to a gene: 3. CDR3 protein: CASSSGQGYTGELFF. The CDR3 bases are TGTGCCAGCAGCTCCGGACAGGGGTACACCGGGGAGCTGTTTTTT.

The rearrangement links TRBV15 to TRBJ2-5; TRBD2 is a possible D gene (5 bases). Between the trimmed V and J ends, which lost 3 bases and 8 bases, there was a span of 7 bases. This CDR3 spans 11 amino acids. The V gene's germline CDR1 is LNHNV and CDR2 YYDKDF (reference sequence). In DNA form, the CDR3 reads TGTGCCACCAGCAGCGGGATTACCCAGTACTTC. This codes for CATSSGITQYF.

The chain combines TRBV10-3 with TRBJ2-1; D is unresolved. V lost 6 bases to trimming and J lost 3 bases, with 15 bases between them. Germline V gives CDR1 ENHRY, CDR2 SYGVKD. The CDR3 covers 15 residues. The chain's CDR3 is CAISPISQGYNEQFF. The CDR3 DNA follows: TGTGCCATCAGCCCTATTAGTCAAGGCTACAATGAGCAGTTCTTC.

The V call is TRBV5-1, the J call TRBJ1-1, with D uncertain. The germline CDR1 and CDR2 sequences are SGHRS and YFSETQ. The CDR3 has 16 residues. V lost 1 base and J lost 1, with 14 bases in between. The CDR3 spells CASSLHPSGRNTEAFF. Written as DNA, the CDR3 is TGCGCCAGCAGCTTGCACCCGTCTGGACGGAACACTGAAGCTTTCTTT. The full variable domain, with the rest looked up from reference TRBV5-1 and TRBJ1-1, is KAGVTQTPRYLIKTRGQQVTLSCSPISGHRSVSWYQQTPGQGLQFLFEYFSETQRNKGNFPGRFSGRQFSNSRSEMNVSTLELGDSALYLCASSLHPSGRNTEAFFGQGTRLTVV.

This rearrangement joins TRBV12-3 or TRBV12-4 to TRBJ2-7, with a weak D call TRBD2 (5 bases). V lost 6 bases, J lost 2 bases, and 14 bases lay in between. The CDR3 extends over 14 amino acids. CDR3 DNA sequence: TGTGCCAGCAGCCCCCTCCCGGGGACCTACGAGCAGTACTTC. This codes for CASSPLPGTYEQYF.

The J gene is TRBJ2-1, the V gene TRBV20-1; TRBD2 matches at 7 bases. Germline V gene lookup returns CDR1 DFQATT and CDR2 SNEGSKA (reference sequence). V shed 7 bases, J shed 2 bases, and the junction held 2 bases outside the gene matches. The CDR3 consists of 12 residues. DNA of the CDR3: TGCAGTGGGGAGGGTACCTACAATGAGCAGTTCTTC. As protein: CSGEGTYNEQFF.

This chain uses TRBV19 with TRBJ1-2, with TRBD1 as a possible D gene (5 bases). The CDR3 runs to 13 residues. Germline V gene sequence: CDR1 LNHDA, CDR2 SQIVND (reference sequence). V lost 7 bases to trimming and J lost 5 bases, with 14 bases between them. The CDR3 region is CASTRGASYGYTF. In nucleotides, the CDR3 is TGTGCCAGTACACGGGGCGCGAGTTATGGCTACACCTTC.

The V and J genes are TRBV2 and TRBJ1-1; TRBD1 matches at 7 bases. V trimming: 8 bases; J trimming: 1 base; junction bases outside the gene matches: 19. CDR3 length: 18 amino acids. The germline gives CDR1 SNHLY, CDR2 FYNNEI. This CDR3 is CASLRIKGARVKNTEAFF. DNA of the CDR3: TGTGCCAGCCTTCGGATAAAGGGGGCGAGAGTCAAGAACACTGAAGCTTTCTTT.

This clonotype was picked up a small number of times. V usage is TRBV7-2 and J usage is TRBJ2-7, with D unclear. The CDR3 runs 12 residues. V was cut by 4 bases and J by 2 bases, with 6 bases left in between. Germline loops: CDR1 SGHTA, CDR2 FQGNSA. The CDR3 protein is CASSSSPYEQYF. The CDR3 nucleotides read TGTGCCAGCAGCTCCTCGCCCTACGAGCAGTACTTC.

This chain connects TRBV6-2 or TRBV6-3 to TRBJ1-1; maybe TRBD1 (6 bases). Trimming left V 7 bases short and J 4 bases short, with 13 bases between. Germline V gene lookup returns CDR1 MNHEY and CDR2 SVGEGT. The CDR3 totals 13 residues. CDR3 region: CASTPGRGTEAFF. CDR3 coding DNA: TGTGCCAGCACCCCGGGCAGGGGCACTGAAGCTTTCTTT.

This chain links TRBV19 with TRBJ2-1; D may be TRBD1 (6 bases). CDR1 LNHDA and CDR2 SQIVND come from the germline V gene (reference sequence). V lost 2 bases to trimming and J lost 1 base, with 9 bases between them. The CDR3 extends over 15 amino acids. The CDR3 nucleotides are TGTGCCAGTAGTATACAGGGGCGATCCTACAATGAGCAGTTCTTC. It yields the protein CASSIQGRSYNEQFF.

The chain has TRBV7-9 and TRBJ2-6; D is undetermined. V was shortened by 3 bases and J by 2 bases, with 2 bases between the two germline ends. The CDR3 runs 13 residues. The V gene's germline CDR1 is SEHNR and CDR2 FQNEAQ (reference sequence). The CDR3 reads CASSLAGANVLTF. CDR3 nucleotide sequence: TGTGCCAGCAGCTTGGCTGGGGCCAACGTCCTGACTTTC.

The chain links TRBV30 to TRBJ1-5; TRBD1 might be the D (5 bases). Germline-derived CDR1 and CDR2 are GTSNPN and SVGIG (reference sequence). The CDR3 is 14 amino acids. V lost 2 bases and J lost 2, with 10 bases in between. CDR3 sequence (DNA): TGTGCCTGGAGTTCTTTGGGGGGCAATCAGCCCCAGCATTTT. It specifies CAWSSLGGNQPQHF. Based on the CDR3 plus reference TRBV30 and TRBJ1-5, the full variable domain is SQTIHQWPATLVQPVGSPLSLECTVEGTSNPNLYWYRQAAGRGLQLLFYSVGIGQISSEVPQNLSASRPQDRQFILSSKKLLLSDSGFYLCAWSSLGGNQPQHFGDGTRLSIL.

The rearrangement links TRBV6-5 to TRBJ1-1; D unresolved. Trimming left V 2 bases short and J 0 bases short, with 10 bases between. Per the germline V gene, CDR1 is MNHEY and CDR2 is SVGAGI. The CDR3 consists of 15 residues. Here the CDR3 reads CASSYDTAMNTEAFF. DNA for the CDR3: TGTGCCAGCAGTTACGATACGGCCATGAACACTGAAGCTTTCTTT.

The chain uses TRBV6-1 and TRBJ2-2; D call uncertain. Germline CDR1 MNHNS, CDR2 SASEGT. Trimming pared 6 bases from V and 1 base from J, leaving 6 bases between. The CDR3 is 13 residues long. The CDR3 DNA sequence: TGTGCCAGCAGGGTGTTGAACACCGGGGAGCTGTTTTTT. As protein: CASRVLNTGELFF.

This clonotype showed up just once. This chain joins TRBV6-1 and TRBJ2-2, with D unclear. Per the germline V gene, CDR1 is MNHNS and CDR2 is SASEGT. The length of the CDR3 is 13 residues. Trimming took 4 bases from V and 5 from J, leaving 8 bases between them. CDR3 loop: CASSALRTGELFF. CDR3 bases: TGTGCCAGCAGTGCATTAAGGACCGGGGAGCTGTTTTTT.

This chain uses TRBV12-2 with TRBJ1-2. TRBV12-2 is noted as a pseudogene. This CDR3 contains 10 residues. The CDR3 here is CAGGVGGYTF. CDR3 nucleotides: TGTGCAGGTGGGGTCGGAGGCTACACCTTC.

The chain joins TRBV27 to TRBJ1-2, with D maybe TRBD1 (5 bases). The CDR3 contains 14 residues. Per the germline V gene, CDR1 is MNHEY and CDR2 is SMNVEV (reference sequence). V was clipped by 3 bases and J by 6 bases, with 14 bases between them. The CDR3 DNA follows: TGTGCCAGCAGTTTGTACCCAGGGATCGATGGCTACACCTTC. Protein: CASSLYPGIDGYTF.

This rearrangement joins TRBV30 to TRBJ2-7; D perhaps matches TRBD1 (5 bases). Trimming pared 0 bases from V and 6 bases from J, leaving 15 bases between. Germline lookup yields CDR1 GTSNPN and CDR2 SVGIG (reference sequence). CDR3 length: 14 amino acids. CDR3 nucleotides: TGTGCCTGGAGTGTACGGGCAGGGTCTCGCGAGCAGTACTTC. Translated: CAWSVRAGSREQYF.

The rearrangement uses TRBV6-1 and TRBJ1-5, with D hard to call. The CDR3 is 17 residues long. The germline V and J ends were trimmed by 6 bases and 0 bases, with 18 bases remaining between them. Germline loops: CDR1 MNHNS, CDR2 SASEGT. The CDR3 DNA follows: TGTGCCAGCAGGGAGGAAGCCACGGTTTATAGCAATCAGCCCCAGCATTTT. Translation gives CASREEATVYSNQPQHF.

In this sample, this clonotype turned up a few times. The rearrangement joins TRBV6-2 or TRBV6-3 to TRBJ1-2, with D perhaps TRBD1 (5 bases). The CDR3 loop spans 12 amino acids. CDR1 and CDR2 from the germline V gene are MNHEY and SVGEGT. The V end lost 10 bases, the J end lost 5 bases, and 14 bases lay between the germline ends. CDR3 coding DNA: TGTGCCACACACCGGGACGAGTATGGCTACACCTTC. Its protein is CATHRDEYGYTF.

The V and J genes are TRBV20-1 and TRBJ2-7; 7 nucleotides match TRBD2. The CDR3 extends over 15 amino acids. Germline V gives CDR1 DFQATT, CDR2 SNEGSKA (reference sequence). V dropped 1 base and J dropped 2; count of bases not matched to a gene: 8. CDR3 sequence (DNA): TGCAGTGCTAGAGTCCCCGGGACTAACACCTACGAGCAGTACTTC. Its translation is CSARVPGTNTYEQYF.

This chain joins TRBV19 and TRBJ1-3, with TRBD1 identical over 8 bases. The CDR3 totals 15 residues. V trimming: 6 bases; J trimming: 0 bases; junction bases outside the gene matches: 4. From germline, CDR1 is LNHDA and CDR2 SQIVND (reference sequence). CDR3 coding DNA: TGTGCCAGTAGGAGGGACAGGAGCTCTGGAAACACCATATATTTT. This translates into CASRRDRSSGNTIYF.